These T cell receptor beta chains were read from a single sample in a study of blood T cell repertoires in COVID-19. Produced via immunoSEQ multiplex PCR; TCRdb's table is partial and in-frame only. The sample has about half a million clones; nearly 90% are singletons. Sequencing was performed on peripheral blood. These receptor sequences come from a man between 18 and 35 years old with COVID-19, enrolled during active disease. The CDR3 runs from the conserved cysteine through the conserved F or W. The D gene is left open where the match is weak. Expanded clones are given a class, and other clones once, few, many or no size at all.

15	TRBV13	TRBD1	once	TRBJ1-6	TGTGCCAGCAGCGCGACAGGGGTCCCTAATTCACCCCTCCACTTT	CASSATGVPNSPLHF
15	TRBV5-4	TRBD2	.	TRBJ2-7	TGTGCCAGCAGCATCGGACTAGCCCCAGCGTACGAGCAGTACTTC	CASSIGLAPAYEQYF
14	TRBV2	.	.	TRBJ1-5	TGTGCCAGCAGTGGAGGCAGGGTAAATCAGCCCCAGCATTTT	CASSGGRVNQPQHF
16	TRBV6-6	.	.	TRBJ1-6	TGTGCCAGCAGGTGGGACGGGAGCTCCTATAATTCACCCCTCCACTTT	CASRWDGSSYNSPLHF
13	TRBV5-4	TRBD1	.	TRBJ2-4	TGTGCCAGTAACGACCTGAAACAGGGGATTCAGTACTTC	CASNDLKQGIQYF
12	TRBV12-3/TRBV12-4	TRBD1	.	TRBJ2-7	TGTGCCAGCAGCCGACAGGGCTACGAGCAGTACTTC	CASSRQGYEQYF
16	TRBV5-1	TRBD1	.	TRBJ1-1	TGCGCCAGCAGCTTGGGAGGGACAGGGGGGACCACTGAAGCTTTCTTT	CASSLGGTGGTTEAFF
15	TRBV7-2	TRBD1	.	TRBJ1-5	TGTGCCAGCAGCCCACAGGGGGCAAGCAATCAGCCCCAGCATTTT	CASSPQGASNQPQHF
16	TRBV4-1	TRBD1	once	TRBJ1-1	TGCGCCAGCAGCCAAAAAGGGGGGACAGGGAGAACTGAAGCTTTCTTT	CASSQKGGTGRTEAFF
14	TRBV6-5	.	few	TRBJ2-7	TGTGCCAGCCGCACCCGGCGGGAAAGCGGCGAGCAGTACTTC	CASRTRRESGEQYF
16	TRBV27	TRBD2	.	TRBJ2-7	TGTGCCAGCAGTTTTCGGCGGGGGGGTCGGCCGAACGAGCAGTACTTC	CASSFRRGGRPNEQYF
15	TRBV5-5	TRBD1	.	TRBJ1-2	TGTGCCAGCAGCTCAGGGACAGGGGGCTTCTATGGCTACACCTTC	CASSSGTGGFYGYTF
14	TRBV11-2	TRBD1	.	TRBJ1-2	TGTGCCAGCAGGCCGACAGGGGGCCAATATGGCTACACCTTC	CASRPTGGQYGYTF
13	TRBV6-5	.	.	TRBJ2-2	TGTGCCAGCACCCCTTTCCAGGGCGGGGAGCTGTTTTTT	CASTPFQGGELFF
14	TRBV29-1	.	.	TRBJ1-1	TGCAGCGTCCACCGTGCGGGCTCGAACACTGAAGCTTTCTTT	CSVHRAGSNTEAFF
15	TRBV14	TRBD2	.	TRBJ2-1	TGTGCCAGCAGCTTGCTAGCGGGCTCCTACAATGAGCAGTTCTTC	CASSLLAGSYNEQFF
18	TRBV7-6	TRBD2	.	TRBJ2-1	TGTGCCAGCAGCTTAGGCTTCAAGGGACTAGCCTCGTTGGATGAGCAGTTCTTC	CASSLGFKGLASLDEQFF
16	TRBV3-1/TRBV3-2	.	.	TRBJ2-3	TGTGCCAGCAGTCCAAGCCCACCATTTTCCACAGATACGCAGTATTTT	CASSPSPPFSTDTQYF
14	TRBV19	.	.	TRBJ1-1	TGTGCCAGTAGTATCGATCGGTATTACACTGAAGCTTTCTTT	CASSIDRYYTEAFF
15	TRBV11-3	.	once	TRBJ2-7	TGTGCCAGCAGCTCCTGGACACGGAGCTCCTACGAGCAGTACTTC	CASSSWTRSSYEQYF
14	TRBV30	.	.	TRBJ2-1	TGTGCCGGCTTCAGGCAGGCCTCCTACAATGAGCAGTTCTTC	CAGFRQASYNEQFF
14	TRBV5-4	TRBD1	.	TRBJ2-7	TGTGCCAGCACCGTGAGTGACAGGGGTTACGAGCAGTACTTC	CASTVSDRGYEQYF
15	TRBV14	TRBD2	few	TRBJ2-3	TGTGCCAGCAGCTGGGGACTAGCGGGCACAGATACGCAGTATTTT	CASSWGLAGTDTQYF
14	TRBV30	TRBD1	once	TRBJ1-1	TGTGCCTGTTTAGGGGGACAGGGTCGCACTGAAGCTTTCTTT	CACLGGQGRTEAFF
15	TRBV19	TRBD2	.	TRBJ2-1	TGTGCCAGTAGTACGGCCCTAGCGGGTAACAATGAGCAGTTCTTC	CASSTALAGNNEQFF
16	TRBV10-2	TRBD1	.	TRBJ2-1	TGCGCCAGCAGCCGGGACAGGGGGCACTCCTACAATGAGCAGTTCTTC	CASSRDRGHSYNEQFF
12	TRBV12-3/TRBV12-4	.	.	TRBJ1-1	TGTGCCAGCAGACCGCGAAACACTGAAGCTTTCTTT	CASRPRNTEAFF
17	TRBV13	TRBD2	.	TRBJ2-3	TGTGCCAGCAGCTTAGTGGGACTAGCGGGATACACAGATACGCAGTATTTT	CASSLVGLAGYTDTQYF
11	TRBV2	TRBD2	once	TRBJ2-7	TGTGCCAGCAGTGGGACTAGTGAGCAGTACTTC	CASSGTSEQYF
16	TRBV10-1	TRBD1	.	TRBJ1-1	TGCGCCAGCAGTGACCCAAGACAGGGGGCCGGCACTGAAGCTTTCTTT	CASSDPRQGAGTEAFF
15	TRBV19	.	.	TRBJ2-3	TGTGCCAGTAGTCGCTGGTCGGAGAGCACAGATACGCAGTATTTT	CASSRWSESTDTQYF
17	TRBV5-3	TRBD1	.	TRBJ1-5	TGTGCCAGAAGCTTGGGCCCGACAGGGCTCGACAATCAGCCCCAGCATTTT	CARSLGPTGLDNQPQHF
11	TRBV5-4	.	.	TRBJ2-2	TGTGCCAGCAGCATTCTCGGGGAGCTGTTTTTT	CASSILGELFF
13	TRBV7-2	.	.	TRBJ1-6	TGTGCCAGCAGCTTTGGAGAAGGTTCACCCCTCCACTTT	CASSFGEGSPLHF
15	TRBV11-2	.	.	TRBJ2-2	TGTGCCAGCAGCTCAACCGGGACGAACACCGGGGAGCTGTTTTTT	CASSSTGTNTGELFF
13	TRBV29-1	TRBD1	.	TRBJ1-1	TGCAGCGTTGTCGGGACAGGGTTGGCTGAAGCTTTCTTT	CSVVGTGLAEAFF